Following are 13 T cell receptor beta chains from one sample sequenced in a study of T cell repertoires in cytomegalovirus infection. Their antigens remain unidentified. From the reads, TCRdb called clonotypes with MiXCR, one entry per CDR3 protein. The sample has 640,000 or so distinct CDR3 sequences, roughly a third seen once. Sample: cultured PBMCs, taken from culture after CMV antigen stimulation. The receptors were sampled from a human donor in good health (CMV status not recorded). Some clones in this sample may be carry-over from other donors' samples.

This chain links TRBV25-1 with TRBJ2-4, with a tentative D call TRBD1 (5 bases). Germline-derived CDR1 and CDR2 are MGHDK and SYGVNS. The V end was cut by 4 bases, the J end by 3 bases, with 10 bases between. The CDR3 loop spans 14 amino acids. The CDR3 sequence: CASSAQGGKNIQYF. The CDR3, as DNA: TGTGCCAGCAGTGCCCAGGGCGGCAAAAACATTCAGTACTTC.

This chain joins TRBV7-8 and TRBJ2-7; D unclear. Trimming shortened V by 1 base and J by 6 bases, and 7 bases separated the two germline ends. Germline lookup yields CDR1 SGHVS and CDR2 FQNEAQ. This CDR3 spans 12 amino acids. This CDR3 is CASSLVGLEQYF. CDR3 coding DNA: TGTGCCAGCAGCTTAGTCGGCCTCGAGCAGTACTTC.

The sample holds a few counts of this clonotype. This rearrangement joins TRBV7-9 to TRBJ1-4; possibly TRBD1 for D (5 bases). The CDR3 is made up of 14 amino acids. CDR1 and CDR2 from the germline V gene are SEHNR and FQNEAQ (reference sequence). V was shortened by 0 bases and J by 4 bases, with 6 bases between the two germline ends. CDR3 nucleotides: TGTGCCAGCAGCTTAGCTGGGGGTAATGAAAAACTGTTTTTT. It yields the protein CASSLAGGNEKLFF.

A few counts support this clonotype. V and J are TRBV7-8 and TRBJ1-1; D call uncertain. Trimming shortened V by 4 bases and J by 10 bases, and 19 bases separated the two germline ends. Germline V gene data show CDR1 as SGHVS and CDR2 as FQNEAQ. This CDR3 is built from 14 residues. CDR3 in DNA: TGTGCCAGCAGCTCCGCATCGCTTGGCGACGGAGCTTTCTTT. This gives the protein CASSSASLGDGAFF.

The gene calls are TRBV20-1 and TRBJ2-1, with a possible D match to TRBD2 (6 bases). The CDR3 contains 14 residues. Germline V gives CDR1 DFQATT, CDR2 SNEGSKA (reference sequence). Trimming removed 0 bases at V and 7 bases at J, with 13 bases between. This CDR3 is CSARDEEGRNEQFF. The CDR3 nucleotides are TGCAGTGCTAGAGATGAGGAGGGTAGAAATGAGCAGTTCTTC.

This clonotype was seen just once. The V call is TRBV10-3, the J call TRBJ2-1, with 14 bases matching TRBD2. With 11 bases clipped from V and 9 bases from J, the junction kept 9 bases outside the gene matches. CDR3 length equals 14 residues. CDR1 and CDR2 (germline): ENHRY, SYGVKD. CDR3 DNA: TGTGCCTCTCAGGGACTAGCGGGAGCAAGTGAGCAGTTCTTC. It translates to CASQGLAGASEQFF.

This chain uses TRBV6-1 with TRBJ1-1, with unresolved D. This CDR3 contains 13 residues. Germline V lookup: CDR1 MNHNS, CDR2 SASEGT. Deletions cut 4 bases from V and 0 bases from J, with 6 bases between. Written as DNA, the CDR3 is TGTGCCAGCAGTGTGGACCTGAACACTGAAGCTTTCTTT. Protein sequence: CASSVDLNTEAFF.

In this sample, this clonotype turned up a few times. The V call is TRBV6-1, the J call TRBJ2-3, with D maybe TRBD1 (6 bases). The V end was cut by 5 bases, the J end by 3 bases, with 21 bases between. From germline, CDR1 is MNHNS and CDR2 SASEGT. The CDR3 contains 17 residues. CDR3 loop: CASSSQMGARETDTQYF. In DNA form, the CDR3 reads TGTGCCAGCAGTTCTCAAATGGGGGCCAGAGAAACAGATACGCAGTATTTT.

This clonotype showed up just a few times. The chain employs TRBV20-1 and TRBJ2-7; D not resolved. Germline-derived CDR1 and CDR2 are DFQATT and SNEGSKA (reference sequence). The CDR3 spans 14 residues. V lost 0 bases, J lost 5 bases, and 14 bases lay in between. The CDR3 protein is CSARDSRLLDEQYF. The CDR3 region has the DNA TGCAGTGCTAGAGATTCCAGGTTGTTAGACGAGCAGTACTTC.

There are many counts of this clonotype. The chain links TRBV7-2 to TRBJ2-7; TRBD2 agrees at 12 bases. The J segment lost 2 bases and the V segment lost 6 bases, leaving 5 bases of the junction unmatched. CDR1 and CDR2 (germline): SGHTA, FQGNSA. This CDR3 comprises 15 residues. The CDR3 region has the DNA TGTGCCAGCAGGGTAACTAGCGGGGGGCCCTACGAGCAGTACTTC. Translation gives CASRVTSGGPYEQYF.

V and J are TRBV2 and TRBJ2-7, with D possibly TRBD2 on 6 matching bases. Trimming took 2 bases from V and 2 from J, leaving 19 bases between them. The CDR3 is made up of 17 amino acids. Per the germline V gene, CDR1 is SNHLY and CDR2 is FYNNEI. The CDR3 region has the DNA TGTGCCAGCAGTGAAACGTATAGGGTAGCGGACACCTACGAGCAGTACTTC. This codes for CASSETYRVADTYEQYF.

This clonotype has ten or more counts. The chain carries TRBV7-2 and TRBJ2-1; a possible D gene is TRBD2 (5 bases). Germline V lookup: CDR1 SGHTA, CDR2 FQGNSA. The CDR3 spans 14 residues. V lost 0 bases, J lost 8 bases, and 11 bases lay in between. As DNA, the CDR3 is TGTGCCAGCAGCTTAGCTCTAGCAGAGTATGAGCAGTTCTTC. It specifies CASSLALAEYEQFF.

V and J are TRBV4-3 and TRBJ1-2; no firm D call. CDR3 size: 15 residues. The V end was cut by 0 bases, the J end by 2 bases, with 10 bases between. Per the germline V gene, CDR1 is LGHNA and CDR2 is YSLEER. The CDR3 sequence: CASSQDFNWNYGYTF. CDR3 DNA sequence: TGCGCCAGCAGCCAAGATTTTAATTGGAACTATGGCTACACCTTC.